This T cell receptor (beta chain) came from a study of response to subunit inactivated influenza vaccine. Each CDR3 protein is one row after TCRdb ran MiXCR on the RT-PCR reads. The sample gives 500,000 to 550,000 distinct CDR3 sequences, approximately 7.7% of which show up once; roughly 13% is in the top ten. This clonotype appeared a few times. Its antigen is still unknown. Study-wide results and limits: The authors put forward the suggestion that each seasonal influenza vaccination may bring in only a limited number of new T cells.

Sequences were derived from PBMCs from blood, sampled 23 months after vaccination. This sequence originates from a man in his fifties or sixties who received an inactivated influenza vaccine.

CDR3 amino acids: CASSLGQRLARSVNTQYF. The CDR3 DNA follows: TGCGCCAGCAGCTTGGGACAAAGACTAGCGCGTTCGGTAAATACGCAGTATTTT. This chain joins TRBV5-1 and TRBJ2-3, with 8 bases identical to TRBD2. Germline CDR1 and CDR2: SGHRS and YFSETQ. The CDR3 spans 18 residues. Unmatched junction bases numbered 16, after V lost 0 bases and J lost 7 bases.